One sample yielded the 6 T cell receptor beta chains listed below, sequenced in a study of blood T cell repertoires in COVID-19. Measured with immunoSEQ multiplex PCR; TCRdb has only the in-frame clones, and not every one. The data contain 300,000 or so clones, just under 90% of them singletons. The sequencing input was peripheral blood. All receptors derive from a woman aged 35 to 49 with acute or convalescent COVID-19.

The rearrangement links TRBV7-7 to TRBJ2-5; D is unclear. The CDR3 consists of 18 residues. The germline V gene encodes CDR1 SSHAT and CDR2 FNYEAQ (reference sequence). Trimming pared 4 bases from V and 0 bases from J, leaving 21 bases between. The CDR3 is CASSYLTRGWRYQETQYF. The CDR3, as DNA: TGTGCCAGCAGCTACCTAACTCGCGGCTGGCGGTACCAAGAGACCCAGTACTTC.

The V call is TRBV5-1, the J call TRBJ2-2; possible D gene TRBD2, 6 bases. The CDR3 is made up of 14 amino acids. Trimming left V 0 bases short and J 5 bases short, with 8 bases between. Germline CDR1 and CDR2: SGHRS and YFSETQ. The CDR3 coding sequence is TGCGCCAGCAGCTTGGTGGCGGGGACCGGGGAGCTGTTTTTT. This translates into CASSLVAGTGELFF. The variable domain in full, with the rest retrieved from reference TRBV5-1 and TRBJ2-2, is KAGVTQTPRYLIKTRGQQVTLSCSPISGHRSVSWYQQTPGQGLQFLFEYFSETQRNKGNFPGRFSGRQFSNSRSEMNVSTLELGDSALYLCASSLVAGTGELFFGEGSRLTVL.

The rearrangement joins TRBV2 to TRBJ1-6; the D is unclear. CDR3 length: 15 residues. Germline V gene data show CDR1 as SNHLY and CDR2 as FYNNEI. V dropped 7 bases and J dropped 0 bases, with 10 bases sitting between them. The CDR3 protein is CASTVESSYNSPLHF. For the CDR3, the DNA is TGTGCCAGCACAGTGGAGAGCTCCTATAATTCACCCCTCCACTTT.

The DNA of the CDR3 is TGTGCCAGCAGTTTGGACAGGGGCCATGGCTACACCTTC. Protein: CASSLDRGHGYTF. The V and J genes are TRBV6-4 and TRBJ1-2; 9 bases align to TRBD1. With V trimmed by 5 bases and J by 6 bases, 4 bases remained unmatched. CDR1 and CDR2 from the germline V gene are MRHNA and SNTAGT. The CDR3 length is 13 residues.

The chain combines TRBV12-3 or TRBV12-4 with TRBJ1-2; 7 positions match TRBD1. V shed 6 bases and J 5 bases; nucleotides not matched to a gene: 3. The CDR3 extends over 12 amino acids. The CDR3, as DNA: TGTGCCAGCAGGATACAGGGGTATGGCTACACCTTC. It translates to CASRIQGYGYTF.

CDR3 region: CASSPVFSYNEQFF. As DNA, the CDR3 is TGTGCCAGCAGCCCAGTTTTCTCCTACAATGAGCAGTTCTTC. This chain connects TRBV11-2 to TRBJ2-1, with D uncertain. V lost 5 bases and J 0 bases, leaving 8 bases between the germline ends. Germline V gene data show CDR1 as SGHAT and CDR2 as FQNNGV. The length of the CDR3 is 14 residues.